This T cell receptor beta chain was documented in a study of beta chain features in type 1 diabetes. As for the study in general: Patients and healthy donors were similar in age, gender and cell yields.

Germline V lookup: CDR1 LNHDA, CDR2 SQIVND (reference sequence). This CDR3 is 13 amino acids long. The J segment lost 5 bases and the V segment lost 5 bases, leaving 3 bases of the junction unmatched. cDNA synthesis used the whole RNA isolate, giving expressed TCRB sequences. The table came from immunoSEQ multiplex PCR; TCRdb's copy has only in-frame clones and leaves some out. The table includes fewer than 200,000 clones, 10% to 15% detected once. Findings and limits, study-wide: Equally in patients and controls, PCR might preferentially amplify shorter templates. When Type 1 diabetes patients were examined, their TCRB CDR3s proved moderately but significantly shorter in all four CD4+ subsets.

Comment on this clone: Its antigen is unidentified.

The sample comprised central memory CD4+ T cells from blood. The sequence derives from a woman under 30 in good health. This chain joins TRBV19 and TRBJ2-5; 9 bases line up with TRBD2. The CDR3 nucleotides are TGTGCCAGTAGTGCTAGCGGGACTGAGACCCAGTACTTC. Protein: CASSASGTETQYF.